The subject of this entry is one T cell receptor beta chain. What it recognizes is unknown. Indicated time point: cycle 4 day 1 (C4D1), after 5 to 7 weeks of nivolumab. Patients all relapsed after autologous stem cell transplantation, and there was variation in brentuximab vedotin exposure. The CDR3 runs to 12 residues. V shed 7 bases and J shed 1 base, with 8 bases lying between them. From germline, CDR1 is SNHLY and CDR2 FYNNEI. The data derive from a study of PD-1 blockade in classical Hodgkin lymphoma. The study's findings and limits: Although disease activity or prior therapy may be involved, causes of the repertoire differences remain undefined.

TCRdb keeps only in-frame clones here, not all; method: immunoSEQ multiplex PCR. Of over 80,000 clones listed, around 80% are singletons. This TCR was recovered from a human donor with classical Hodgkin lymphoma. The sample in question was peripheral blood mononuclear cells (PBMCs), obtained before the fourth cycle of nivolumab. The chain uses TRBV2 and TRBJ2-7; tentative D call: TRBD1 (6 bases). The CDR3 DNA reads TGTGCCAGCAACAGGGAGTCCTACGAGCAGTACTTC. Residues: CASNRESYEQYF.